This section outlines one T cell receptor (beta chain) sequence together with its context. Its antigen is unidentified. This entry belongs to a study of beta chain features in type 1 diabetes. Over 95% purity was reached by all sorted populations. Study results and caveats: The VDJ junctions of type 1 diabetes patients carried fewer insertions and more deletions. When Type 1 diabetes patients were examined, their TCRB CDR3s proved moderately but significantly shorter in all four CD4+ subsets.

Germline assignment: CDR1 KGHSH and CDR2 LQKENI. Trimming shortened V by 2 bases and J by 0 bases, and 7 bases separated the two germline ends. The CDR3 runs 14 residues. The sequenced template was cDNA made from the entire isolated RNA. Sequencing used immunoSEQ multiplex PCR; TCRdb keeps in-frame clones, though not all of them. The profile covers about 53,000 clones, with around 56% appearing a single time and 2.6% taken by the ten largest. The source material was Tregs from blood. The V gene is TRBV18, the J gene TRBJ1-2; D unresolved. This sequence originates from a woman aged 40 to 50 with type 1 diabetes. The CDR3 DNA reads as TGTGCCAGCTCACCATCCACAGCTAACTATGGCTACACCTTC. Residues: CASSPSTANYGYTF.